A single T cell receptor beta chain is shown here with its context. The CDR3 has 11 amino acids. V lost 4 bases and J lost 4, with 8 bases in between. Germline CDR1 is DFQATT and CDR2 is SNEGSKA (reference sequence). The data are from a study of blood T cell repertoires in COVID-19. Sequencing was performed with immunoSEQ multiplex PCR; in TCRdb, only in-frame clones are kept and a portion is missing. Here the sample spans tens of thousands of clones, 90% to 95% being singletons. Sequencing was done on a sample of peripheral blood. V gene TRBV20-1 combines with J gene TRBJ2-7, with a possible D match to TRBD1 (5 bases). The receptor was isolated from a human donor in a cohort sampled during active COVID-19. The DNA for the CDR3 is TGCAGTGCTACTCAGGGTTACGAGCAGTACTTC. Encoded protein: CSATQGYEQYF.